What follows are 18 T cell receptor beta chains derived from one specimen sequenced in a study of blood T cells in healthy people across ages. It was with a sample-barcoded 5' primer and a J-beta primer mix that a second PCR of roughly 7 to 12 cycles was run. TCRdb reprocessed the 5' RACE reads with MiXCR, giving one entry per CDR3 protein. The data show roughly 1.4 million distinct CDR3 sequences, with roughly 59% seen just once and more than 6% held by the top ten. The sample comprised blood. Source of these receptors: a man aged 18 to 35 in good health.

V and J are TRBV4-3 and TRBJ2-1, with D perhaps assigned TRBD1 or TRBD2 (6 bases each). Germline V lookup: CDR1 LGHNA, CDR2 YSLEER. The length of the CDR3 is 16 residues. The ends were cut back, 0 bases at V and 1 base at J, with 10 bases in the middle. The CDR3: CASSQDRRGSYNEQFF. The CDR3 nucleotides read TGCGCCAGCAGCCAAGATCGGAGGGGGTCCTACAATGAGCAGTTCTTC.

As to this clonotype: The junction departs from germline at one end; a sequencing error may be responsible. The J gene is TRBJ2-5, the V gene TRBV2, with D unclear. The CDR3 covers 15 residues. Germline CDR1 reads SNHLY; CDR2 reads FYNNEI. Here the CDR3 DNA reads TGTGCCAGCAGAACTAACAACGCTTTTCAAGAGACCCAGCACTTC. As protein: CASRTNNAFQETQHF.

Concerning this clonotype itself: Germline and junction disagree at one end, which may indicate a read error. V and J are TRBV6-2 or TRBV6-3 and TRBJ2-5; the D gene is possibly TRBD1 (7 bases). This CDR3 region has 15 residues. Germline V gives CDR1 MNHEY, CDR2 SVGEGT. CDR3 in amino acids: CASRYSKGGQETQYF. The CDR3 DNA follows: TGTGCCAGCAGGTACTCGAAGGGGGGACAGGAGACCCAGTACTTC.

V usage is TRBV6-5 and J usage is TRBJ2-4; D is possibly TRBD2 (5 bases). V lost 6 bases and J 5 bases, leaving 11 bases between the germline ends. CDR1 and CDR2 (germline): MNHEY, SVGAGI. The CDR3 runs 13 residues. The chain's CDR3 is CASSRGPENIQYF. CDR3 nucleotides: TGTGCCAGCAGCCGAGGGCCAGAAAACATTCAGTACTTC.

This chain uses TRBV7-2 with TRBJ2-3; 12 bases agree with TRBD2. V was pared by 3 bases and J by 4 bases, with 11 bases of the junction left unmatched. There are 18 residues in the CDR3. Germline values: CDR1 SGHTA, CDR2 FQGNSA. As DNA, the CDR3 is TGTGCCAGCAGCTTGGGATGGGGGGCTAGCGGGAGGGCAGATACGCAGTATTTT. Its protein product is CASSLGWGASGRADTQYF.

The chain carries TRBV25-1 and TRBJ2-3, with TRBD2 identical over 15 bases. This CDR3 is 15 amino acids long. Germline V gene sequence: CDR1 MGHDK, CDR2 SYGVNS. V shed 8 bases, J shed 6 bases, and the junction held 6 bases outside the gene matches. CDR3 DNA sequence: TGTGCCAGCGGGGGACTAGCGGGAGGTGGGGATACGCAGTATTTT. This gives the protein CASGGLAGGGDTQYF.

The chain joins TRBV27 to TRBJ2-4, with TRBD2 matching over 10 bases. The end of the DNA is better explained by TRBJ2-5, so the J call may be wrong. The germline V gene has CDR1 MNHEY and CDR2 SMNVEV (reference sequence). CDR3 size: 16 residues. The CDR3 nucleotides read TGTGCCGGCGGACAACTTAGCGGGGGGCACCAAGAGACCCAGTACTTC. Translated, it gives CAGGQLSGGHQETQYF.

The rearrangement uses TRBV25-1 and TRBJ2-5; possibly TRBD1 for D (6 bases). This CDR3 contains 15 residues. V lost 3 bases and J 2 bases, leaving 13 bases between the germline ends. The V gene's germline CDR1 is MGHDK and CDR2 SYGVNS. CDR3 sequence: CASSDTGTGQETQYF. CDR3 bases: TGTGCCAGCAGTGATACCGGAACAGGGCAAGAGACCCAGTACTTC.

J is TRBJ2-3 and V is TRBV20-1, with TRBD2 matching over 9 bases. The germline CDR1 and CDR2 sequences are DFQATT and SNEGSKA (reference sequence). V was pared by 6 bases and J by 4 bases, with 11 bases of the junction left unmatched. CDR3 length equals 15 residues. The CDR3 nucleotides are TGCAGTGCCGTAAAGGGCGGGGGGGCCCCAGATACGCAGTATTTT. Protein sequence: CSAVKGGGAPDTQYF.

This clonotype was detected a few times. The rearrangement joins TRBV20-1 to TRBJ2-5, with 7 nucleotides matching TRBD1. V was clipped by 4 bases and J by 2 bases; unmatched bases: 4. The CDR3 totals 13 residues. Germline assignment: CDR1 DFQATT and CDR2 SNEGSKA (reference sequence). CDR3 protein: CSATGGEQETQYF. DNA of the CDR3: TGCAGTGCTACAGGGGGAGAGCAAGAGACCCAGTACTTC.

The sample holds a few counts of this clonotype. The chain has TRBV9 and TRBJ1-5; perhaps TRBD1 as D (6 bases). Trimming cost V 4 bases and J 6 bases, with 17 bases left between them. In germline, CDR1 is SGDLS, CDR2 YYNGEE. The CDR3 spans 15 residues. The CDR3 DNA reads as TGTGCCAGCAGCCCGAGCGTGATAGGGGGTCAGCCCCAGCATTTT. It translates to CASSPSVIGGQPQHF.

The CDR3 DNA follows: TGTGCCAGCAGCTGGACTAGCGGGGGGGACGATACGCAGTATTTT. This translates into CASSWTSGGDDTQYF. The chain links TRBV7-9 to TRBJ2-3, with 15 bases that match TRBD2. This CDR3 spans 15 amino acids. With 4 bases clipped from V and 6 bases from J, the junction kept 2 bases outside the gene matches. Germline values: CDR1 SEHNR, CDR2 FQNEAQ (reference sequence). Based on the CDR3 plus reference TRBV7-9 and TRBJ2-3, the full variable domain is DTGVSQNPRHKITKRGQNVTFRCDPISEHNRLYWYRQTLGQGPEFLTYFQNEAQLEKSRLLSDRFSAERPKGSFSTLEIQRTEQGDSAMYLCASSWTSGGDDTQYFGPGTRLTVL.

CDR3 sequence reads: CASSSSEFDEKLFF. Written as DNA, the CDR3 is TGTGCCAGCAGCTCAAGTGAATTTGATGAAAAACTGTTTTTT. The gene calls are TRBV7-9 and TRBJ1-4; D gene unclear. V was trimmed by 4 bases and J by 6 bases, leaving 12 bases between them. Germline V CDR1 and CDR2: SEHNR, FQNEAQ (reference sequence). The CDR3 runs to 14 residues.

This clonotype was recorded a few times. The genes are TRBV4-2 and TRBJ1-2; TRBD1 is a possible D gene (5 bases). This CDR3 has 12 amino acids. Germline CDR1 reads LGHNA; CDR2 reads YNFKEQ. V was trimmed by 3 bases and J by 6 bases, leaving 8 bases between them. CDR3 sequence (DNA): TGTGCCAGCAGCCAGGGGACTGATGGCTACACCTTC. Encoded protein: CASSQGTDGYTF.

The rearrangement joins TRBV6-2 or TRBV6-3 to TRBJ2-1; 9 nucleotides line up with TRBD2. Germline V CDR1 and CDR2: MNHEY, SVGEGT. The ends lost 6 bases at V and 4 bases at J; junction bases unmatched: 4. The CDR3 runs 14 residues. The CDR3 nucleotides are TGTGCCAGCAGGGGACTAGCAAGATACAATGAGCAGTTCTTC. Its protein is CASRGLARYNEQFF.

This clonotype was found a few times. The J gene is TRBJ2-5, the V gene TRBV20-1, with no clear D. Gene TRBJ2-7 matches the end of the DNA better, so the J call may be wrong. The CDR3 spans 12 residues. Germline lookup yields CDR1 DFQATT and CDR2 SNEGSKA (reference sequence). As DNA, the CDR3 is TGCAGTGCGCCGACAAGTCTCTACGAGCAGTACTTC. Amino acid sequence: CSAPTSLYEQYF.

The chain couples TRBV4-1 to TRBJ2-7; D gene ambiguous. This CDR3 has 15 residues. The germline CDR1 and CDR2 sequences are MGHRA and YSYEKL. Trimming left V 0 bases short and J 0 bases short, with 9 bases between. The CDR3 region is CASSQDAAPSYEQYF. The CDR3 DNA reads TGCGCCAGCAGCCAAGACGCCGCCCCCTCCTACGAGCAGTACTTC.

V and J are TRBV7-2 and TRBJ2-4; D unresolved. Trimming stripped 2 bases from V and 8 bases from J, with 16 bases between. This CDR3 comprises 15 residues. Germline loops: CDR1 SGHTA, CDR2 FQGNSA. CDR3 DNA: TGTGCCAGCAGCTTACCAGTGGGCGGTCGGGACATTCAGTACTTC. The encoded protein is CASSLPVGGRDIQYF.